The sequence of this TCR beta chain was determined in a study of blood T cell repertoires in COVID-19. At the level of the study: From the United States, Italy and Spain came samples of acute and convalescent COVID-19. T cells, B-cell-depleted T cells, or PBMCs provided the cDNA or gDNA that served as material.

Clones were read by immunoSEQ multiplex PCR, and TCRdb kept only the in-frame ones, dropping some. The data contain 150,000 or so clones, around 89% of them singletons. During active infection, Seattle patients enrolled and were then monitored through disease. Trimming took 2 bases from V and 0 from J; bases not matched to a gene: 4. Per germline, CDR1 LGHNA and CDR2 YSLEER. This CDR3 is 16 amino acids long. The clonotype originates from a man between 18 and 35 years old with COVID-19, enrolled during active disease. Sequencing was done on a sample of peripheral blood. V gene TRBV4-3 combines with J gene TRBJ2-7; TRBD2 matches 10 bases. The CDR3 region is CASSQTSGMSSYEQYF. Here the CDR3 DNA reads TGCGCCAGCAGCCAAACTAGCGGGATGAGCTCCTACGAGCAGTACTTC.